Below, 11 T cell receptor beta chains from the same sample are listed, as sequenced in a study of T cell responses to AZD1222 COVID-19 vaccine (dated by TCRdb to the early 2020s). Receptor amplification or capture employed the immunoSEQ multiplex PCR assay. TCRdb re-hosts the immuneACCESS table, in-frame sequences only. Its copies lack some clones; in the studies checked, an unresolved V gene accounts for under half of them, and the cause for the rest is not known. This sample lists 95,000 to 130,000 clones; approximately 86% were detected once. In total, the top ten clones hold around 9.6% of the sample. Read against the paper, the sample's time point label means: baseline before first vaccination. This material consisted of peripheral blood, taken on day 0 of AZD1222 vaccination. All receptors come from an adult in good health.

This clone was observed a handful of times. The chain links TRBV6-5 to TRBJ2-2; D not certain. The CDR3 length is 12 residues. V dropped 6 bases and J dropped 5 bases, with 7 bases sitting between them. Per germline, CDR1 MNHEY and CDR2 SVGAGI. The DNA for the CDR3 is TGTGCCAGCAGATACATGACCGGGGAGCTGTTTTTT. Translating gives CASRYMTGELFF.

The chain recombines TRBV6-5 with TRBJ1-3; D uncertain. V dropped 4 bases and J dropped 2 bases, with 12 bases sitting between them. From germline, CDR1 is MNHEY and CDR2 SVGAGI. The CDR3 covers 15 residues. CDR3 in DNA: TGTGCCAGCAGTTTGGCCCCGGGAACTGGAAACACCATATATTTT. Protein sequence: CASSLAPGTGNTIYF.

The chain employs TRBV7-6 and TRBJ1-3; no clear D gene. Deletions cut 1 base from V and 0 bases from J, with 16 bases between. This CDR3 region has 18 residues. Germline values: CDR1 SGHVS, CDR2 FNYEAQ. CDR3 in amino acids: CASSLGKGSAVSGNTIYF. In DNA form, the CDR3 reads TGTGCCAGCAGCTTAGGGAAGGGCAGTGCGGTCTCTGGAAACACCATATATTTT. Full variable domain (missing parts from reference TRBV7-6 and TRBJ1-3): GAGVSQSPRYKVTKRGQDVALRCDPISGHVSLYWYRQALGQGPEFLTYFNYEAQQDKSGLPNDRFSAERPEGSISTLTIQRTEQRDSAMYRCASSLGKGSAVSGNTIYFGEGSWLTVV.

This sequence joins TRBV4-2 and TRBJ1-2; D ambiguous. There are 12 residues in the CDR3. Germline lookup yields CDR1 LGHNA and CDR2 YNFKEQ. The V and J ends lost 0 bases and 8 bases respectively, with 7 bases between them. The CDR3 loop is CASSQDMSGYTF. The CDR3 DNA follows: TGTGCCAGCAGCCAAGATATGTCGGGCTACACCTTC.

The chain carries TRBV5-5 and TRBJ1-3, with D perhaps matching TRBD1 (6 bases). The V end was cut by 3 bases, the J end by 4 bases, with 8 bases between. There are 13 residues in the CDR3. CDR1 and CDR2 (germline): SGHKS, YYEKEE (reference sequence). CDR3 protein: CASSSTGGNTIYF. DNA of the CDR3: TGTGCCAGCAGCTCGACAGGCGGAAACACCATATATTTT.

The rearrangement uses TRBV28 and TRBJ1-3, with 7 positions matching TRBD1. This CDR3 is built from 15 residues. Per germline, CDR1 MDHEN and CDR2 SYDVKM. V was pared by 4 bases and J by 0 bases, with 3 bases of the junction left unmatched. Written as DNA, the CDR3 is TGTGCCAGCAGTTCGCAGGGGGTCTCTGGAAACACCATATATTTT. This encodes CASSSQGVSGNTIYF.

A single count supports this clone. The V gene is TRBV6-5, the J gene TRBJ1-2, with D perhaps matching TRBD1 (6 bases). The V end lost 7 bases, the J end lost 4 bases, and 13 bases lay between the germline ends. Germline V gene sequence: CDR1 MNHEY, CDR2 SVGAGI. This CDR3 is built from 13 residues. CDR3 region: CASTLGGGYGYTF. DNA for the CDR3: TGTGCCAGCACCCTAGGGGGGGGCTATGGCTACACCTTC.

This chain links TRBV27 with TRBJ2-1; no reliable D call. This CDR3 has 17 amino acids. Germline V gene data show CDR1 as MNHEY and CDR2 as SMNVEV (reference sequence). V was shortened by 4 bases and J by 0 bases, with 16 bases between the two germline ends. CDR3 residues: CASSSPSVPGSYNEQFF. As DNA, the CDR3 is TGTGCCAGCAGTTCCCCTAGTGTCCCGGGCTCCTACAATGAGCAGTTCTTC.

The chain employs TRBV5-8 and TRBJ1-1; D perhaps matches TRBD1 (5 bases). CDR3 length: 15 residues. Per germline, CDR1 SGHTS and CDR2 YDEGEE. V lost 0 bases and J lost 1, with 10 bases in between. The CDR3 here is CASSLVKGPNTEAFF. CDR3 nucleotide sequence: TGTGCCAGCAGCTTGGTAAAGGGACCGAACACTGAAGCTTTCTTT.

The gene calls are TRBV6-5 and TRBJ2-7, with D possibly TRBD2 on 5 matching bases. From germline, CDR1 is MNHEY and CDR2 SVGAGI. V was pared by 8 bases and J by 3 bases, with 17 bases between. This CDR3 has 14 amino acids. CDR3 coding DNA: TGTGCCAGCGCGACCGGGATCCCCAACTACGAGCAGTACTTC. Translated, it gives CASATGIPNYEQYF.

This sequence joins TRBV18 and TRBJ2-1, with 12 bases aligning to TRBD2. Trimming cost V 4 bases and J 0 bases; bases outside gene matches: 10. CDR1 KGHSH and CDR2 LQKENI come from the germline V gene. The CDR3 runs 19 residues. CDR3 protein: CASSLTGTSGWSSYNEQFF. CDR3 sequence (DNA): TGTGCCAGCTCACTTACCGGGACTAGCGGGTGGAGCTCCTACAATGAGCAGTTCTTC.